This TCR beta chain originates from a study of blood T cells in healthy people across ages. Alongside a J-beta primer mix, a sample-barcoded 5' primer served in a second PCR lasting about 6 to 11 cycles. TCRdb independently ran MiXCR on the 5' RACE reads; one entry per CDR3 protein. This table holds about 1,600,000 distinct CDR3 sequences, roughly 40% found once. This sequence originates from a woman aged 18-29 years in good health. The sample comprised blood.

The CDR3 coding sequence is TGTGCCAGCAGGGACTTTAGCGGGAGGGTCTACAATGAGCAGTTCTTC. Amino acids: CASRDFSGRVYNEQFF. The chain recombines TRBV6-1 with TRBJ2-1; 11 bases are a match to TRBD2. The germline V gene has CDR1 MNHNS and CDR2 SASEGT. The CDR3 is 16 residues long. After removal of 6 bases from V and 3 bases from J, the junction contained 7 bases not matched to a gene.